Detailed here is one T cell receptor beta chain. Use of 60 Vbeta and 13 Jbeta primers characterized the PCR. TCRdb's copy holds only in-frame clones and misses some; the assay was immunoSEQ multiplex PCR. The table records nearly 300,000 clones, 86% of them present only once. The CDR3 length is 16 residues. V shed 0 bases, J shed 4 bases, and the junction held 5 bases outside the gene matches. CDR1 is MNHEY and CDR2 is SVGAGI in the germline V gene. This sample was included in a study of cytomegalovirus exposure and HLA in healthy donors. Material for sequencing was PBMCs. The V gene is TRBV6-5, the J gene TRBJ2-1, with 8 bases fitting TRBD2. The TCR comes from a man aged 40-49 years in good health and CMV-seropositive. This CDR3 reads CASSYSPSGGYNEQFF. CDR3 nucleotides: TGTGCCAGCAGTTACTCCCCAAGCGGGGGTTACAATGAGCAGTTCTTC.